What follows are 19 T cell receptor beta chains derived from one specimen sequenced in a study of shared clonotypes between healthy human individuals (dated by TCRdb to about 2020). Library creation used the immunoSEQ multiplex PCR assay. TCRdb re-hosts the immuneACCESS table, in-frame sequences only. Its copies lack some clones; in the studies checked, an unresolved V gene accounts for under half of them, and the cause for the rest is not known. Counted in this sample were 400,000 to 600,000 clones; more than 95% of them appeared once. The ten largest clones capture about 0.059% of the sample. Sequenced input: naive CD4+ T cells sorted from blood. The sample's cell subset or site label is to be understood as: CD45RA+ positively selected. These receptors came from a woman between 25 and 40 years old in good health.

This clone was detected only a few times. The chain has TRBV9 and TRBJ1-2; no reliable D call. The CDR3 covers 13 residues. Germline V lookup: CDR1 SGDLS, CDR2 YYNGEE. V was shortened by 4 bases and J by 5 bases, with 12 bases between the two germline ends. The CDR3 DNA reads TGTGCCAGCAGCTCACCCGGGAGATATGGCTACACCTTC. Protein: CASSSPGRYGYTF.

This clone was counted between two and nine times. The rearrangement joins TRBV18 to TRBJ1-4; D unresolved. The V gene's germline CDR1 is KGHSH and CDR2 LQKENI. V shed 3 bases and J shed 4 bases, with 15 bases lying between them. The CDR3 is 16 residues long. In nucleotides, the CDR3 is TGTGCCAGCTCACCGCGACAAGACGGACTTAATGAAAAACTGTTTTTT. The encoded protein is CASSPRQDGLNEKLFF. Filled out from reference TRBV18 and TRBJ1-4, the complete variable domain reads NAGVMQNPRHLVRRRGQEARLRCSPMKGHSHVYWYRQLPEEGLKFMVYLQKENIIDESGMPKERFSAEFPKEGPSILRIQQVVRGDSAAYFCASSPRQDGLNEKLFFGSGTQLSVL.

This clone was picked up one time. Written as DNA, the CDR3 is TGTGCCAGCTTGGGGGGGCTTGCAACTAATGAAAAACTGTTTTTT. Translated: CASLGGLATNEKLFF. The chain couples TRBV28 to TRBJ1-4, with D perhaps TRBD1 (6 bases). Trimming took off 8 bases at V and 0 bases at J, with 13 bases between the two ends. CDR1 and CDR2 (germline): MDHEN, SYDVKM. This CDR3 comprises 15 residues.

The chain uses TRBV2 and TRBJ2-7; D is undetermined. Looked up from germline, CDR1 is SNHLY and CDR2 is FYNNEI. This CDR3 is built from 13 residues. Trimming cost V 1 base and J 3 bases, with 7 bases left between them. The CDR3 nucleotides are TGTGCCAGCAGTGAAGGCCCGTTCTACGAGCAGTACTTC. Translating gives CASSEGPFYEQYF.

The DNA for the CDR3 is TGTGCCAGCAGCTTGAAAAACTGGGAAGGCTACGAGCAGTACTTC. As protein: CASSLKNWEGYEQYF. The J gene is TRBJ2-7, the V gene TRBV11-2; D is unclear. This CDR3 has 15 residues. V was trimmed by 3 bases and J by 3 bases, leaving 15 bases between them. Germline CDR1 is SGHAT and CDR2 is FQNNGV.

This chain's CDR3 is CASSLPGQGSNQPQHF. In DNA, the CDR3 is TGTGCCAGCTCACTCCCGGGACAGGGATCCAATCAGCCCCAGCATTTT. V gene TRBV18 combines with J gene TRBJ1-5; 9 bases fit TRBD1. The CDR3 covers 16 residues. After removal of 4 bases from V and 3 bases from J, the junction contained 7 bases not matched to a gene. From germline, CDR1 is KGHSH and CDR2 LQKENI.

This chain uses TRBV4-1 with TRBJ2-7; possible D gene TRBD1, 6 bases. Trimming pared 4 bases from V and 0 bases from J, leaving 16 bases between. The CDR3 runs to 16 residues. Germline V gives CDR1 MGHRA, CDR2 YSYEKL. The CDR3 loop reads CASSLSPGTFSYEQYF. CDR3 nucleotides: TGCGCCAGCAGCCTCAGTCCCGGGACATTCTCCTACGAGCAGTACTTC.

V gene TRBV7-8 combines with J gene TRBJ1-2; D uncertain. CDR1 and CDR2 from the germline V gene are SGHVS and FQNEAQ. This CDR3 is 12 amino acids long. V dropped 5 bases and J dropped 4 bases, with 8 bases sitting between them. The CDR3 coding sequence is TGTGCCAGCAGCGCTTGGAGCTATGGCTACACCTTC. Its translation: CASSAWSYGYTF. Drawing the rest from reference TRBV7-8 and TRBJ1-2, the complete variable domain is GAGVSQSPRYKVAKRGQDVALRCDPISGHVSLFWYQQALGQGPEFLTYFQNEAQLDKSGLPSDRFFAERPEGSVSTLKIQRTQQEDSAVYLCASSAWSYGYTFGSGTRLTVV.

The chain carries TRBV18 and TRBJ1-2, with TRBD1 as a possible D gene (6 bases). The CDR3 runs 17 residues. The ends were cut back, 6 bases at V and 2 bases at J, with 22 bases in the middle. CDR1 KGHSH and CDR2 LQKENI come from the germline V gene. CDR3 bases: TGTGCCAGCTCCTCCGGAGGGACACCCCACTTCAACTATGGCTACACCTTC. Protein product: CASSSGGTPHFNYGYTF.

The chain uses TRBV12-2 and TRBJ2-7; the D call of TRBD2 is as the table states it, not checked on the DNA. TRBV12-2 is marked as a pseudogene. This CDR3 comprises 18 residues. CDR3 coding DNA: TGTGCAAGTCGCTTAGAGAGGCCTAGCGGGAGCCTCCCTCTAGAGCAGTACTTC. Amino acids: CASRLERPSGSLPLEQYF.

The chain combines TRBV20-1 with TRBJ2-2; D remains ambiguous. This CDR3 spans 11 amino acids. Per germline, CDR1 DFQATT and CDR2 SNEGSKA (reference sequence). V lost 5 bases and J 6 bases, leaving 7 bases between the germline ends. The CDR3 DNA reads TGCAGTGCTGCAGATTCCGGGGAGCTGTTTTTT. Its translation: CSAADSGELFF.

The CDR3: CASRSSGTTYEQYF. The CDR3 coding sequence is TGTGCCAGCAGGTCTAGCGGGACCACCTACGAGCAGTACTTC. The chain joins TRBV7-9 to TRBJ2-7; 9 positions match TRBD2. The germline V gene has CDR1 SEHNR and CDR2 FQNEAQ (reference sequence). The trim removed 6 bases at V and 2 bases at J, leaving 5 bases unmatched. The CDR3 spans 14 residues.

This clone was detected once. J is TRBJ2-2 and V is TRBV5-1; 7 bases are shared with TRBD2. The CDR3 runs 15 residues. After removal of 6 bases from V and 3 bases from J, the junction contained 8 bases not matched to a gene. CDR1 is SGHRS and CDR2 is YFSETQ in the germline V gene. CDR3 bases: TGCGCCAGCACATGGTCTAGCGGCGACACCGGGGAGCTGTTTTTT. Translation: CASTWSSGDTGELFF.

As to this clone: Other DNA sequences in the same sample also yield this CDR3. The rearrangement uses TRBV6-6 and TRBJ2-3; tentative D call: TRBD2 (6 bases). The length of the CDR3 is 12 residues. The V end lost 9 bases, the J end lost 1 base, and 8 bases lay between the germline ends. Germline values: CDR1 MNHNY, CDR2 SVGAGI (reference sequence). The CDR3, as DNA: TGTGCCAGTGGGACTGGCACAGATACGCAGTATTTT. Encoded protein: CASGTGTDTQYF.

The chain links TRBV19 to TRBJ1-4; tentative D call: TRBD1 (6 bases). Trimming took 3 bases from V and 11 from J, leaving 16 bases between them. Per the germline V gene, CDR1 is LNHDA and CDR2 is SQIVND (reference sequence). CDR3 length: 14 amino acids. Here the CDR3 reads CASSIRNRAEKLFF. CDR3 coding DNA: TGTGCCAGTAGTATCCGAAACAGGGCGGAGAAACTGTTTTTT.

CDR3 in amino acids: CASRQGAGTEAFF. DNA of the CDR3: TGTGCCAGCAGGCAGGGGGCCGGGACTGAAGCTTTCTTT. The chain joins TRBV25-1 to TRBJ1-1; 8 bases are shared with TRBD1. The ends lost 6 bases at V and 5 bases at J; junction bases unmatched: 5. The CDR3 loop spans 13 amino acids. Germline V gives CDR1 MGHDK, CDR2 SYGVNS.

This clone was observed a few times. J is TRBJ2-7 and V is TRBV18; 7 nucleotides agree with TRBD1. Germline V gene sequence: CDR1 KGHSH, CDR2 LQKENI. V shed 6 bases and J 2 bases; nucleotides not matched to a gene: 4. This CDR3 spans 13 amino acids. The CDR3 DNA follows: TGTGCCAGCTCGGGGACAGAAGCCTACGAGCAGTACTTC. It translates to CASSGTEAYEQYF.

The chain combines TRBV5-1 with TRBJ2-3; 7 bases map to TRBD1. Germline values: CDR1 SGHRS, CDR2 YFSETQ. The CDR3 runs 17 residues. V dropped 0 bases and J dropped 4; count of bases not matched to a gene: 11. The CDR3 nucleotides read TGCGCCAGCAGCTTGGCGAGGGGGCGAGGATGGTCAGATACGCAGTATTTT. Translating gives CASSLARGRGWSDTQYF.

The chain employs TRBV11-2 and TRBJ1-4; 9 positions agree with TRBD1. Germline V gene data show CDR1 as SGHAT and CDR2 as FQNNGV. The length of the CDR3 is 15 residues. Unmatched junction bases numbered 4, after V lost 7 bases and J lost 1 base. The CDR3 is CASTQGQGTNEKLFF. CDR3 sequence (DNA): TGTGCCAGCACCCAGGGACAGGGAACTAATGAAAAACTGTTTTTT.